The 20 T cell receptor beta chains below come from one sample, sequenced in a study of T cell changes during pregnancy in multiple sclerosis. Sequencing was performed with immunoSEQ multiplex PCR; in TCRdb, only in-frame clones are kept and a portion is missing. The table has about 80,000 clones, around 90% seen once. Sequencing used peripheral blood, obtained before pregnancy. These receptors all stem from a female donor with multiple sclerosis, enrolled in a pregnancy study.

The chain has TRBV27 and TRBJ1-1; unclear D gene. Looked up from germline, CDR1 is MNHEY and CDR2 is SMNVEV (reference sequence). The CDR3 loop spans 13 amino acids. V dropped 3 bases and J dropped 1 base, with 6 bases sitting between them. The CDR3 region is CASSFVANTEAFF. The CDR3 nucleotides are TGTGCCAGCAGTTTTGTAGCGAACACTGAAGCTTTCTTT.

The rearrangement uses TRBV4-1 and TRBJ2-3, with D perhaps matching TRBD2 (7 bases). This CDR3 region has 18 residues. Trimming stripped 0 bases from V and 7 bases from J, with 23 bases between. CDR1 is MGHRA and CDR2 is YSYEKL in the germline V gene. CDR3 sequence reads: CASSQEGGAGFSRYTQYF. Here the CDR3 DNA reads TGCGCCAGCAGCCAAGAGGGGGGGGCCGGATTTAGTCGATATACGCAGTATTTT.

The chain carries TRBV6-5 and TRBJ2-3, with TRBD2 matching over 9 bases. CDR3 length equals 15 residues. Looked up from germline, CDR1 is MNHEY and CDR2 is SVGAGI. The V gene end was trimmed by 7 bases and the J gene end by 4 bases; junction bases not matched to a gene: 9. CDR3 in amino acids: CASKLLGLASDTQYF. DNA of the CDR3: TGTGCCAGCAAATTGCTTGGACTAGCGTCAGATACGCAGTATTTT.

This sequence joins TRBV29-1 and TRBJ2-3, with TRBD2 as a possible D gene (5 bases). The CDR3 consists of 15 residues. The V gene's germline CDR1 is SQVTM and CDR2 ANQGSEA. V lost 4 bases, J lost 0 bases, and 14 bases lay in between. CDR3 loop: CSVVADSISTDTQYF. The CDR3 DNA reads as TGCAGCGTTGTCGCGGACTCTATTAGCACAGATACGCAGTATTTT.

The chain is built from TRBV27 and TRBJ1-2, with D possibly matching TRBD1 (6 bases). In germline, CDR1 is MNHEY, CDR2 SMNVEV (reference sequence). V gave up 0 bases and J gave up 6 bases, with 11 bases separating them. This CDR3 spans 14 amino acids. In DNA, the CDR3 is TGTGCCAGCAGTTTATCAAGGGGGTCCCATGGCTACACCTTC. Protein: CASSLSRGSHGYTF.

The chain couples TRBV30 to TRBJ1-2; D unresolved. The CDR3 contains 14 residues. Per germline, CDR1 GTSNPN and CDR2 SVGIG (reference sequence). V lost 8 bases and J lost 6, with 22 bases in between. The CDR3 DNA sequence: TGTGCCCACCTTCCCGGGGTGACGAGGGATGGCTACACCTTC. Translating it yields CAHLPGVTRDGYTF.

The rearrangement joins TRBV7-8 to TRBJ2-7; TRBD1 aligns across 11 bases. The CDR3 runs to 14 residues. CDR1 and CDR2 from the germline V gene are SGHVS and FQNEAQ. V was clipped by 2 bases and J by 6 bases; unmatched bases: 3. CDR3 protein: CASSLRTGGAEQYF. The CDR3 DNA sequence: TGTGCCAGCAGCTTACGGACAGGGGGCGCCGAGCAGTACTTC.

J is TRBJ2-6 and V is TRBV9; D possibly corresponds to TRBD1 (6 bases). V lost 0 bases, J lost 2 bases, and 24 bases lay in between. The CDR3 is 21 residues long. Germline V gene lookup returns CDR1 SGDLS and CDR2 YYNGEE. The CDR3 reads CASSVGVGRDKGHTGANVLTF. Written as DNA, the CDR3 is TGTGCCAGCAGCGTAGGGGTGGGACGGGACAAAGGACATACTGGGGCCAACGTCCTGACTTTC.

The chain carries TRBV5-1 and TRBJ1-5; 8 nucleotides align to TRBD1. The CDR3 spans 15 residues. V trimming: 4 bases; J trimming: 8 bases; junction bases outside the gene matches: 11. Germline V gene lookup returns CDR1 SGHRS and CDR2 YFSETQ. The CDR3 here is CASSRRGQAGEPQHF. The CDR3 bases are TGCGCCAGCAGCAGAAGGGGACAGGCCGGCGAGCCCCAGCATTTT.

The chain joins TRBV30 to TRBJ1-1, with a possible D match to TRBD1 (5 bases). Trimming left V 2 bases short and J 0 bases short, with 16 bases between. The CDR3 has 16 amino acids. CDR1 and CDR2 from the germline V gene are GTSNPN and SVGIG (reference sequence). In DNA form, the CDR3 reads TGTGCCTGGAGTCGTTGGGGGGGACCTATGAACACTGAAGCTTTCTTT. Amino acid sequence: CAWSRWGGPMNTEAFF.

The genes are TRBV5-6 and TRBJ2-3; D gene ambiguous. The germline CDR1 and CDR2 sequences are SGHDT and YYEEEE. The CDR3 covers 14 residues. Trimming pared 0 bases from V and 6 bases from J, leaving 11 bases between. CDR3 sequence reads: CASSLVYTPDTQYF. The CDR3 DNA is TGTGCCAGCAGCTTGGTGTACACCCCGGATACGCAGTATTTT.

The chain recombines TRBV12-5 with TRBJ2-1; D is possibly TRBD2 (6 bases). V was cut by 3 bases and J by 7 bases, with 16 bases left in between. CDR3 size: 15 residues. The V gene's germline CDR1 is LGHNT and CDR2 FRNRAP. The CDR3: CASGFGGPSLNEQFF. The CDR3, as DNA: TGTGCTAGTGGTTTTGGAGGGCCCTCCCTAAATGAGCAGTTCTTC.

V usage is TRBV7-2 and J usage is TRBJ2-7, with 9 bases that match TRBD2. The length of the CDR3 is 18 residues. The junction had 10 bases not matched to a gene; V was cut back by 1 base and J by 0 bases. Germline values: CDR1 SGHTA, CDR2 FQGNSA. The CDR3 DNA reads as TGTGCCAGCAGCTTAGAAGTAGCGGGAGAGGTTAGCTCCTACGAGCAGTACTTC. This sequence encodes CASSLEVAGEVSSYEQYF.

The chain couples TRBV2 to TRBJ2-3; TRBD2 agrees at 14 bases. The junction had 12 bases not matched to a gene; V was cut back by 7 bases and J by 6 bases. Germline V gives CDR1 SNHLY, CDR2 FYNNEI. This CDR3 is 17 amino acids long. The CDR3 here is CASMKGPTSGRADTQYF. DNA for the CDR3: TGTGCCAGCATGAAGGGTCCGACTAGCGGGAGGGCGGATACGCAGTATTTT. Full variable domain (missing parts from reference TRBV2 and TRBJ2-3): EPEVTQTPSHQVTQMGQEVILRCVPISNHLYFYWYRQILGQKVEFLVSFYNNEISEKSEIFDDQFSVERPDGSNFTLKIRSTKLEDSAMYFCASMKGPTSGRADTQYFGPGTRLTVL.

This clone was detected only a few times. This chain uses TRBV7-9 with TRBJ2-7; no definite D call. Germline loops: CDR1 SEHNR, CDR2 FQNEAQ (reference sequence). Trimming stripped 5 bases from V and 3 bases from J, with 11 bases between. The CDR3 covers 13 residues. The CDR3 DNA reads as TGTGCCAGCAGCCTACAACCGGGCTACGAGCAGTACTTC. It codes for CASSLQPGYEQYF.

This clone was detected only a few times. This chain joins TRBV9 and TRBJ1-5, with D hard to call. Per germline, CDR1 SGDLS and CDR2 YYNGEE. The ends were cut back, 0 bases at V and 6 bases at J, with 13 bases in the middle. CDR3 size: 15 residues. The DNA of the CDR3 is TGTGCCAGCAGCGTAGGTGTGCAGAGCGGTCAGCCCCAGCATTTT. Its translation: CASSVGVQSGQPQHF.

The rearrangement links TRBV7-9 to TRBJ2-7; TRBD2 agrees at 12 bases. Germline V gene lookup returns CDR1 SEHNR and CDR2 FQNEAQ (reference sequence). Losses at the gene ends were 1 base for V and 5 bases for J; bases not matched to a gene: 9. CDR3 size: 17 residues. The chain's CDR3 is CASSLGLAGAYPNEQYF. The CDR3 bases are TGTGCCAGCAGCTTAGGACTAGCGGGAGCATATCCTAACGAGCAGTACTTC.

This chain's CDR3 is CASSADREVGGYTF. Written as DNA, the CDR3 is TGCGCCAGCAGTGCAGACAGGGAGGTGGGCGGCTACACCTTC. The chain recombines TRBV10-2 with TRBJ1-2; 7 bases fit TRBD1. V dropped 4 bases and J dropped 8; count of bases not matched to a gene: 10. The CDR3 is 14 amino acids. The germline V gene encodes CDR1 WSHSY and CDR2 SAAADI.

The chain has TRBV2 and TRBJ2-2; D might be TRBD2 (5 bases). Between the trimmed V and J ends, which lost 9 bases and 2 bases, there was a span of 10 bases. The CDR3 spans 13 residues. Germline V gives CDR1 SNHLY, CDR2 FYNNEI. The CDR3 DNA is TGTGCCAGAAGAGGGCGTAACACCGGGGAGCTGTTTTTT. Translation gives CARRGRNTGELFF.

V and J are TRBV5-1 and TRBJ2-7, with TRBD1 matching over 10 bases. CDR1 and CDR2 from the germline V gene are SGHRS and YFSETQ. The CDR3 has 15 residues. The trim removed 4 bases at V and 2 bases at J, leaving 6 bases unmatched. CDR3 loop: CASSPRTGGTYEQYF. The CDR3 DNA is TGCGCCAGCAGCCCCCGGACAGGGGGGACCTACGAGCAGTACTTC.